There are many counts of the clone carrying this T cell receptor beta chain. These data belong to a study of blood T cell repertoires in COVID-19. Study context: Researchers got acute and convalescent COVID-19 samples from the United States, Italy and Spain. From T cells, B-cell-depleted T cells, or PBMCs came the material, which was cDNA or gDNA.

Germline CDR1 is SEHNR and CDR2 is FQNEAQ (reference sequence). The CDR3 extends over 16 amino acids. After removal of 11 bases from V and 2 bases from J, the junction contained 13 bases not matched to a gene. Methods used by the authors: Amplifying reference gene primers gave estimates of nucleated cell counts. Assay: immunoSEQ multiplex PCR; the TCRdb copy retains only in-frame clones and omits some. Clone size and the V and J calls come from that table; the DNA yielded D and trimming. The table shows under 350,000 clones, with 80% to 90% occurring only once. The genes are TRBV7-9 and TRBJ2-2; 8 bases agree with TRBD2. Sequencing used peripheral blood. The sequence derives from a woman aged 50 to 60 who had recovered from COVID-19. CDR3 amino acids: CAGEPNGLANTGELFF. The CDR3 nucleotides are TGTGCCGGGGAGCCGAACGGACTAGCTAACACCGGGGAGCTGTTTTTT.